The clone carrying this TCR beta chain has only a few counts. Its specificity is not known. The data belong to a study of T cells after yellow fever vaccination. This CDR3 has 14 residues. The germline V gene encodes CDR1 SEHNR and CDR2 FQNEAQ (reference sequence). The V end was cut by 5 bases, the J end by 1 base, with 11 bases between. Study-level results: Re-detected after boosting: most primary clones, 96% of CD4 and 80% to 90% of CD8. Some clonotypes, a small share, were shared between CD4 and CD8 compartments. A weaker but faster secondary response was observed, peaking on day 5 versus 15. The study noted that FACS-sorted repertoires could contain abundant clonotypes contaminating from the bulk population.

TCRdb called the 5' RACE reads again in MiXCR, with one record for every CDR3 protein. Among hundreds of thousands of distinct CDR3 sequences, 8% to 10% were seen once, and the ten largest hold roughly 18%. The receptor's source is a young man who received the YFV17D yellow fever vaccine. The source was PBMCs, collected on the day of the first yellow fever vaccination. This sequence joins TRBV7-9 and TRBJ1-1; perhaps TRBD1 as D (6 bases). The CDR3, as DNA: TGTGCCAGCAGCGCAGGGGTCCAGAACACTGAAGCTTTCTTT. Protein: CASSAGVQNTEAFF.